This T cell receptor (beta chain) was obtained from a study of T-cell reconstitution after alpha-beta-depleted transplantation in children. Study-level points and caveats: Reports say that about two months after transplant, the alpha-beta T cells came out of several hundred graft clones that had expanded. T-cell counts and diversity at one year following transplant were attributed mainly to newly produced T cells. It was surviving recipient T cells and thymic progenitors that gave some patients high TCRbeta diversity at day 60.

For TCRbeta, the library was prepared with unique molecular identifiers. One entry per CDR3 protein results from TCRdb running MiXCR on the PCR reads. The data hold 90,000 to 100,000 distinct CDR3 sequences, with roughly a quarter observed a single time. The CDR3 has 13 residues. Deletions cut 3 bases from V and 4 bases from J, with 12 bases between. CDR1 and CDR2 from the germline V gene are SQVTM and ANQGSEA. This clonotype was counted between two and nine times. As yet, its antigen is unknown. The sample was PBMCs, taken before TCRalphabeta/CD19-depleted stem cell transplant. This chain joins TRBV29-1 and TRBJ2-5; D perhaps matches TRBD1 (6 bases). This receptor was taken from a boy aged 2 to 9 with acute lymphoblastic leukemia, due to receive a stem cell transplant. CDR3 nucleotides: TGCAGCGTTGATCAGGGGCAGCGAGAGACCCAGTACTTC. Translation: CSVDQGQRETQYF. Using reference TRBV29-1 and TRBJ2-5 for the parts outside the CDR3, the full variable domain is SAVISQKPSRDICQRGTSLTIQCQVDSQVTMMFWYRQQPGQSLTLIATANQGSEATYESGFVIDKFPISRPNLTFSTLTVSNMSPEDSSIYLCSVDQGQRETQYFGPGTRLLVL.